The entry that follows covers one T cell receptor beta chain sequence. What it binds is not known. Measured with immunoSEQ multiplex PCR; TCRdb has only the in-frame clones, and not every one. The data show 150,000 or so clones, with roughly 90% seen just once and about 1.3% held by the top ten. The data stem from a study of T cell responses to AZD1222 COVID-19 vaccine. The study, taken as a whole, reports: White British people made up most donors, females outnumbered males, and clonal diversity was possibly underestimated.

Germline-derived CDR1 and CDR2 are LGHNA and YSLEER. The CDR3 has 14 residues. With 1 base removed from V and 1 base from J, the gap between germline ends came to 7 bases. Here the sequenced sample was peripheral blood, taken on day 0 of AZD1222 vaccination. This TCR was recovered from an adult in good health. The V call is TRBV4-3, the J call TRBJ1-1, with D hard to call. This chain's CDR3 is CASSQGMWNTEAFF. The CDR3, as DNA: TGCGCCAGCAGCCAAGGAATGTGGAACACTGAAGCTTTCTTT.